The sequence of this T cell receptor beta chain was determined in a study of lymphopenia after photon versus proton radiotherapy. Some clones are missing from TCRdb's copy, which holds only in-frame ones; the method was immunoSEQ multiplex PCR. The sample contains around 16,000 clones, approximately 90% of which appear only once. This sequence was found in a woman aged 55-70 years with cholangiocarcinoma. Some clones in this sample may be carry-over from other donors' samples. This sample comprised peripheral blood, obtained from a patient treated with proton-based radiotherapy.

In DNA form, the CDR3 reads TGTGCCAGTAGTACCCGGGGGAGGGCCCCCTACGAGCAGTACTTC. Encoded protein: CASSTRGRAPYEQYF. The chain uses TRBV19 and TRBJ2-7; TRBD2 matches at 7 bases. This CDR3 contains 15 residues. The J segment lost 2 bases and the V segment lost 4 bases, leaving 8 bases of the junction unmatched. The germline CDR1 and CDR2 sequences are LNHDA and SQIVND (reference sequence).